The clone carrying this T cell receptor beta chain showed up many times. Its antigen is unidentified. Template switching created a universal primer site, and the cDNA included unique molecular identifiers. TCRdb re-called the 5' RACE reads through MiXCR, storing one row per CDR3 protein. The profile shows more than 250,000 distinct CDR3 sequences, about 8% of them singletons. This specimen comes from a study of identical twins. Whole-study results and caveats: Twins' excess sharing was less marked for out-of-frame beta sequences.

There were only healthy Caucasians among the donors. The CDR3 sequence is 15 residues long. Trimming cost V 1 base and J 5 bases; bases outside gene matches: 7. Looked up from germline, CDR1 is SNHLY and CDR2 is FYNNEI. In addition, the sample was reused for a study of yellow fever vaccine responses in identical twins.

The sequenced sample consisted of memory (CD45RO+) T cells sorted from blood. The V gene is TRBV2, the J gene TRBJ2-5; 7 nucleotides agree with TRBD2. This TCR was sampled from a woman younger than 35 in good health. The CDR3 sequence is CASSEESGLGETQYF. CDR3 in DNA: TGTGCCAGCAGTGAAGAATCTGGACTAGGGGAGACCCAGTACTTC.